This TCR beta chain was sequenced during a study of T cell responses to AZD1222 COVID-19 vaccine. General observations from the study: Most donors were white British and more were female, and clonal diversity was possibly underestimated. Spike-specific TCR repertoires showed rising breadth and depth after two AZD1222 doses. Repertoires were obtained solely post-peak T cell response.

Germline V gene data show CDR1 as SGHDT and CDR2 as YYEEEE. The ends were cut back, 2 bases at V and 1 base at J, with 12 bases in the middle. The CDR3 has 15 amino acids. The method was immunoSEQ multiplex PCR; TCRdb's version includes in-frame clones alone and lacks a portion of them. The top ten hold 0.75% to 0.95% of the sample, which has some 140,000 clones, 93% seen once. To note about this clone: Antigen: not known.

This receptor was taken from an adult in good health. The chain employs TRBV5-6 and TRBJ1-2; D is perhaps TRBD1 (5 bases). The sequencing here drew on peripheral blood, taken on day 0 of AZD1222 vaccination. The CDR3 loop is CASSFGGLFNYGYTF. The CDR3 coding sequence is TGTGCCAGCAGCTTTGGGGGATTGTTTAACTATGGCTACACCTTC.